Reported below is one T cell receptor beta chain. This clone came up once. Its antigen remains undetermined. The sample holds no much larger clone one base away, and base qualities are not on file. The sample is drawn from a study of cytomegalovirus exposure and HLA in healthy donors (dated by TCRdb to 2016 to 2017). The study in broad terms: In an earlier analysis of around 540 of the donors, approximately 260 Gb of sequence data and about 110 million unique TCR beta sequences from 180 million or so T cells were reported. Donor age, sex, ethnicity and CMV serostatus were collected together with the repertoire data. Among 300 to 450 genotyped donors of the cohort, an average of around 240,000 unique TCR beta nucleotide sequences were sequenced per donor, roughly 20% of them non-productive. The study used immunosequencing to profile the T cell repertoires of approximately 630 subjects and linked those repertoires to cytomegalovirus serostatus. In the later analysis, no new phenotypic data were used to find candidate immune exposures; instead, reliance was placed on TCR beta sequences and their occurrence across donors. Of the roughly 410 genotyped donors, 81% were placed in the genetic ancestry cluster associated with self-reported Caucasian donors. The study combined high-throughput TCR immunosequencing, statistical association of individual TCRs with disease status, and machine learning to predict cytomegalovirus infection status. The study aimed to test whether cataloging public T cell receptors could reveal signatures of past pathogen exposure. Both class I and class II loci were covered by HLA typing, at four-digit resolution. An earlier analysis of several hundred of the donors used high-throughput TCR beta sequencing to judge whether each TCR beta V gene segment behaved as functional or pseudogenic. In a later genetic analysis, genome-wide SNP genotypes for about three fifths of the roughly 670 donors were used, and that subset was treated as a discovery cohort. The number of donors typed differed by locus, with roughly 629-640 for A, B, C, DRB1 and DQB1, around 500 for DQA1, over 600 for DPA1, and 450 to 480 for DPB1. Besides the first cohort of 500 to 700 subjects, a separate validation cohort made up of roughly 120 different subjects was used. An early release covering roughly 600 HLA-typed donors comprised roughly 300 gigabases of sequencing data and approximately 80 million unique TCR sequences. Because of strong linkage in the cohort, a few DR-DQ haplotypes were treated as single units for association and clustering. In a later analysis, previously published TCR beta repertoires from 600 to 850 donors were re-analyzed and high-resolution HLA genotyping was added so that TCR occurrence patterns could be studied. Every discovery cohort repertoire had been produced on one sequencing platform.

The library relied on the immunoSEQ multiplex PCR assay. A mixture of 60 forward primers for TCR Vbeta segments and 13 reverse primers for TCR Jbeta segments was used in the multiplex PCR. The CDR3 region of rearranged TCR beta genes was amplified from genomic DNA with a multiplex PCR assay. The Illumina HiSeq System was used to sequence the amplified TCR beta libraries as 87-base-pair reads. Turning to the authors' computational methods: A later analysis tallied around 87 million unique TCR beta chains across the 550 to 850 repertoires, and around 12 million of those chains were shared by two or more donors. A nearest-neighbor algorithm error-corrected the raw reads and collapsed the reads into unique sequences, merging closely related sequences to remove PCR and sequencing errors. V, D and J gene segments were assigned by aligning CDR3 sequences to IMGT reference sequences. For a sequence to be retained, at least a six-nucleotide match to both a V gene segment and a J gene segment was required. A rearrangement counted as productive if the CDR3 had no stop codons and remained in frame with V and J, and every other rearrangement counted as non-productive. CDR3 was defined according to IMGT convention as the region running from the second conserved V-encoded cysteine to the conserved J-encoded phenylalanine. In an earlier analysis of 500 to 650 of the donors, sequences lacking an unambiguous match to a single V gene segment were excluded. An earlier analysis of a few hundred of the donors called V segments functional above 56.7% productive rearrangements and segregating when the between-donor standard deviation exceeded 5%. A statistical classification framework was developed to diagnose cytomegalovirus status using the catalog of TCR beta chain sequences. V and J gene assignment, in a later analysis, came from comparing TCR nucleotide sequences with IMGT/GENE-DB human TR gene sequences. The TCRdist pipeline was used in a later analysis to assign CDR3 sequences and most-parsimonious VDJ recombination scenarios. A later analysis defined each TCR beta chain by its CDR3 amino acid sequence plus V-gene family, and excluded reads lacking a unique V-gene family. As a way to deal with suspected cross-contamination and a sequencing artifact, a later analysis dropped 450 to 600 nucleotide sequences that were highly shared and had low generation probability. A later analysis calculated a clonal expansion index for each public chain from normalized within-repertoire ranks of inferred template counts. Generation probabilities in a later analysis came from a VDJ recombination model fitted to out-of-frame rearrangements, and those results were checked against IGoR. In a later analysis, TCR-TCR, TCR-HLA and TCR-CMV co-occurrence was scored with hypergeometric tests, and a repertoire-size bias correction was applied to TCR pairs. In a later analysis, false discovery rates were estimated by permuting HLA or CMV assignments 20 times. In a later analysis, co-occurring TCRs were grouped using DBSCAN, with TCRdist sequence similarity added in when clustering inside HLA-allele-positive subsets. Co-occurrence clustering excluded repertoires with fewer than 30,000 or more than 120,000 public chains, plus five with anomalous nucleotide sharing. The source is immuneACCESS, and TCRdb retained only in-frame sequences with V and J called. Part of the clones is not carried over; for the studies checked, unresolved V genes explain less than half of this, and the remainder is unexplained. V, J and clone size are those of that table, while D and trimming were read from the DNA. The sample table shows 97,000 or so clones, and roughly three quarters are seen once. The ten largest clones represent roughly 9.1% of the sample.

Results the study describes overall, beyond this receptor: Most CMV-associated TCR beta chains appeared to be HLA-restricted in a later analysis, and the HLA associations seemed to be driven largely by CMV exposure. The study listed 164 TCR beta chains as associated with cytomegalovirus. The sequencing pipeline was judged likely to have produced a cluster of highly shared sequence variants as a technical artifact. According to a later analysis, parvovirus B19, influenza, CMV and Epstein-Barr virus appeared linked to several top co-occurrence clusters. According to the authors, the approach could potentially be generalized to other disease states and immunological phenotypes. An association between a missense DCLRE1C variant and V-gene and J-gene trimming of TCR beta chains was found in a later genetic analysis and replicated in an independent cohort. Because some donors lacked HLA typing at each locus, the association tests relied only on the typed subset. Most TCR sequences were observed very rarely across donors, whereas some public TCRs were present in many individuals. Presence/absence analyses assumed roughly uniform sequencing depth across donors, an assumption that may not hold. According to a later genetic analysis, donors in an Asian-associated ancestry cluster had fewer N-insertions in productive TCRs than the approximately 700-donor mean. According to a later analysis, TCR association rates differed among HLA loci, with DRB1 alleles showing the most associated TCRs and HLA-C alleles showing the fewest. When HLA alleles, especially DR and DQ, strongly co-occurred, TCR associations were difficult to assign to individual alleles. Compared with equally common non-associated chains, HLA-associated TCR beta chains in a later analysis were more clonally expanded and had lower generation probabilities. The earlier analysis of 587 of the donors excluded approximately 15 rarely observed V segments, including chromosome 9 orphons, because counts were too low. In an earlier analysis of around 600 of the donors, most TCR beta V segments were observed in productive rearrangements about 87% or about 30% of the time, broadly matching IMGT annotations. Three of the identified cytomegalovirus-associated TCR beta chains were confirmed in vitro to be specific for cytomegalovirus antigens. A further reported finding was that TCR beta sequences accurately predicted the HLA-A and HLA-B alleles for most subjects in the first cohort. A later analysis associated approximately 17,000 TCR beta sequences with specific HLA alleles at a false discovery rate of 0.05. The only immune exposure information available for the cohort was CMV serostatus. Cytomegalovirus status was reported to be diagnosed by the classifier with high specificity and sensitivity in both the original and validation cohorts. This cohort had only TCR beta chains sequenced, and the lack of alpha or paired-chain data limited which features could be detected. Linkage disequilibrium might explain the correlated functional status among segregating V segments, but an unknown experimental factor could not be excluded.

The cohort consisted of approximately 670 healthy bone marrow donors. At the time of sampling, all cohort members were nominally healthy, though unrecorded immune exposures were likely present. The donor was CMV seropositive and belonged to the group of about 290 seropositive cohort members. Every donor gave a peripheral blood sample, and the peripheral blood mononuclear cells from that sample were used for TCR beta sequencing. Genomic DNA extraction from the blood cell samples was performed with the Qiagen DNeasy Blood Extraction Kit. The sequenced sample consisted of PBMCs. The receptor's source is a male donor in good health and CMV-seropositive.

The CDR3 amino acid sequence is: CASSSTTGGEERWAQYF. The DNA sequence is given as TGTGCCAGCAGCTCTACTACGGGGGGAGAGGAGCGGTGGGCCCAGTACTTC. This chain joins TRBV7-2 to TRBJ2-5; 7 junctional bases match TRBD2. The cysteine opens and the phenylalanine closes a CDR3 of 17 amino acids. The sequence is cut down to CDR3 DNA, 51 bases in frame from base 1. V trim: 4 bases; J trim: 9 bases; unmatched bases: 20. From the germline V gene, CDR1 is SGHTA and CDR2 is FQGNSA.